This is a list of T cell receptor beta chains from one sample in a study of regulatory T cells in long-lasting Graves disease. TCRdb fed the multiplex PCR reads into MiXCR, producing one record per CDR3 protein. The table records a few hundred thousand distinct CDR3 sequences, 20% to 25% of them present only once. Material: peripheral blood mononuclear cells (PBMCs), obtained when the disease was refractory, from a patient treated with antithyroid drugs. The receptors were gathered from a female donor with Graves disease. Each CDR3 is given with its conserved first and last residue. The order of the fields is V gene, clone size, D gene, J gene, CDR3 length, CDR3 DNA, CDR3 protein. D genes are given only for firm matches. Some rows have no size entry. The others give once, few or many, or a class for an expanded clone.

V gene: TRBV7-9; clone size: .; D gene: TRBD1; J gene: TRBJ1-6; CDR3 length: 14; CDR3 DNA: TGTGCCAGCAGCATGGACAGGTTAGGGTCACCCCTCCACTTT; CDR3 protein: CASSMDRLGSPLHF
V gene: TRBV2; clone size: many; D gene: .; J gene: TRBJ1-1; CDR3 length: 13; CDR3 DNA: TGTGCCAGCATTCTCGGACAATTAACTGAAGCTTTCTTT; CDR3 protein: CASILGQLTEAFF
V gene: TRBV7-2; clone size: many; D gene: .; J gene: TRBJ1-1; CDR3 length: 15; CDR3 DNA: TGTGCCAGCAGCAGCCCGGGGCGGGGCATCTATGAAGCTTTCTTT; CDR3 protein: CASSSPGRGIYEAFF
V gene: TRBV28; clone size: many; D gene: .; J gene: TRBJ1-2; CDR3 length: 14; CDR3 DNA: TGTGCCAGCAGAACCTCCCCAGGGGTGAAAGGCTACACCTTC; CDR3 protein: CASRTSPGVKGYTF
V gene: TRBV28; clone size: .; D gene: .; J gene: TRBJ1-3; CDR3 length: 13; CDR3 DNA: TGTGCCAGCAGCGGGGCAGGGGGAAACACCATATATTTT; CDR3 protein: CASSGAGGNTIYF
V gene: TRBV30; clone size: many; D gene: TRBD1; J gene: TRBJ1-5; CDR3 length: 13; CDR3 DNA: TGTGCCTGGAGTGGGGACAGGGAACAGCCCCAGCATTTT; CDR3 protein: CAWSGDREQPQHF
V gene: TRBV2; clone size: many; D gene: .; J gene: TRBJ1-2; CDR3 length: 14; CDR3 DNA: TGTGCCAGCAGCGTCGGACAAGCTAACTATGGCTACACCTTC; CDR3 protein: CASSVGQANYGYTF
V gene: TRBV7-3; clone size: .; D gene: TRBD1; J gene: TRBJ1-2; CDR3 length: 14; CDR3 DNA: TGTGCCAGCAGCTTTTGGGACAGCAAGTATGGCTACACCTTC; CDR3 protein: CASSFWDSKYGYTF
V gene: TRBV11-2; clone size: few; D gene: .; J gene: TRBJ1-3; CDR3 length: 11; CDR3 DNA: TGTGCCAGCAACCCCCTGAACACCATATATTTT; CDR3 protein: CASNPLNTIYF
V gene: TRBV30; clone size: .; D gene: .; J gene: TRBJ1-5; CDR3 length: 13; CDR3 DNA: TGTGCCTGGAGACAGGGAGTCAATCAGCCCCAGCATTTT; CDR3 protein: CAWRQGVNQPQHF
V gene: TRBV11-2; clone size: many; D gene: .; J gene: TRBJ2-7; CDR3 length: 12; CDR3 DNA: TGTGCCAGCAGCCCGGGACTTACCGAGCAGTACTTC; CDR3 protein: CASSPGLTEQYF
V gene: TRBV19; clone size: few; D gene: .; J gene: TRBJ1-5; CDR3 length: 16; CDR3 DNA: TGTGCCAGTAGAAACTACAGGGTAAATAGCAATCAGCCCCAGCATTTT; CDR3 protein: CASRNYRVNSNQPQHF
V gene: TRBV6-5; clone size: many; D gene: .; J gene: TRBJ2-7; CDR3 length: 14; CDR3 DNA: TGTGCCAGCAGTTTGTTCAGGTCAAACTACGAGCAGTACTTC; CDR3 protein: CASSLFRSNYEQYF
V gene: TRBV19; clone size: many; D gene: .; J gene: TRBJ1-2; CDR3 length: 15; CDR3 DNA: TGTGCCAGTAGTCCGCCAGGGACCGTCGGCTATGGCTACACCTTC; CDR3 protein: CASSPPGTVGYGYTF
V gene: TRBV4-3; clone size: .; D gene: TRBD1; J gene: TRBJ1-1; CDR3 length: 14; CDR3 DNA: TGCGCCAGCAGCCAAGAGAGACAGGGAGGGGCGGCTTTCTTT; CDR3 protein: CASSQERQGGAAFF
V gene: TRBV6-1; clone size: few; D gene: .; J gene: TRBJ1-2; CDR3 length: 15; CDR3 DNA: TGTGCCAGCAGTCCCCAACCGGACGGATACTATGGCTACACCTTC; CDR3 protein: CASSPQPDGYYGYTF
V gene: TRBV19; clone size: few; D gene: .; J gene: TRBJ1-5; CDR3 length: 14; CDR3 DNA: TGTGCCAGTAGTATGGAGGGGAACGGTCAGCCCCAGCATTTT; CDR3 protein: CASSMEGNGQPQHF
V gene: TRBV9; clone size: few; D gene: .; J gene: TRBJ2-7; CDR3 length: 15; CDR3 DNA: TGTGCCAGCAGCCCAACATTGGGCCTAGCAGACGAGCAGTACTTC; CDR3 protein: CASSPTLGLADEQYF
V gene: TRBV28; clone size: many; D gene: TRBD2; J gene: TRBJ2-5; CDR3 length: 15; CDR3 DNA: TGTGCCAGCAGTTTTTTGCTAGCGGGAGGAGAGACCCAGTACTTC; CDR3 protein: CASSFLLAGGETQYF
V gene: TRBV11-2; clone size: many; D gene: .; J gene: TRBJ1-5; CDR3 length: 16; CDR3 DNA: TGTGCCAGCAATTCCATCCGGGACGCCCAAAATCAGCCCCAGCATTTT; CDR3 protein: CASNSIRDAQNQPQHF
V gene: TRBV24-1; clone size: .; D gene: TRBD2; J gene: TRBJ2-7; CDR3 length: 16; CDR3 DNA: TGTGCCACCAGTGCGAATGGACTAGCGGGAGGAGACGAGCAGTACTTC; CDR3 protein: CATSANGLAGGDEQYF
V gene: TRBV7-9; clone size: few; D gene: .; J gene: TRBJ1-2; CDR3 length: 13; CDR3 DNA: TGTGCCAGCAGCGGCGACAGTAACTATGGCTACACCTTC; CDR3 protein: CASSGDSNYGYTF
V gene: TRBV28; clone size: .; D gene: TRBD1; J gene: TRBJ1-5; CDR3 length: 13; CDR3 DNA: TGTAAAACCGCGCAAACAGGGGTTTCGCCCCAGCATTTT; CDR3 protein: CKTAQTGVSPQHF
V gene: TRBV12-3/TRBV12-4; clone size: many; D gene: TRBD2; J gene: TRBJ2-2; CDR3 length: 17; CDR3 DNA: TGTGCCAGCAGTTTAGGTCTCCTAGCGGGATACACCGGGGAGCTGTTTTTT; CDR3 protein: CASSLGLLAGYTGELFF
V gene: TRBV7-9; clone size: .; D gene: .; J gene: TRBJ1-2; CDR3 length: 13; CDR3 DNA: TGTGCCAGCAGCCCCTGGACAGAGGATGGCTACACCTTC; CDR3 protein: CASSPWTEDGYTF
V gene: TRBV28; clone size: .; D gene: TRBD1; J gene: TRBJ2-3; CDR3 length: 17; CDR3 DNA: TGTGCCAGCAGCCCTAATTTCGCCGGGACAGTGGGGGATACGCAGTATTTT; CDR3 protein: CASSPNFAGTVGDTQYF
V gene: TRBV2; clone size: many; D gene: .; J gene: TRBJ1-2; CDR3 length: 13; CDR3 DNA: TGTACCAGCAGTGAAATACAGCACTATGGCTACACCTTC; CDR3 protein: CTSSEIQHYGYTF
V gene: TRBV20-1; clone size: many; D gene: .; J gene: TRBJ2-3; CDR3 length: 10; CDR3 DNA: TGCAGTGCTCCCTTCGGTACGCAGTATTTT; CDR3 protein: CSAPFGTQYF
V gene: TRBV11-2; clone size: many; D gene: .; J gene: TRBJ1-4; CDR3 length: 13; CDR3 DNA: TGTGCCAGCAGCACCAGGATAGATGAAAAACTGTTTTTT; CDR3 protein: CASSTRIDEKLFF
V gene: TRBV30; clone size: few; D gene: .; J gene: TRBJ1-2; CDR3 length: 14; CDR3 DNA: TGTGCCCTCCTCGGGCGGAATCTTAACTATGGCTACACCTTC; CDR3 protein: CALLGRNLNYGYTF
V gene: TRBV13; clone size: .; D gene: .; J gene: TRBJ1-6; CDR3 length: 16; CDR3 DNA: TGTGCCAGCAGCTCGGAGGGAGGGTCCTATAATTCACCCCTCCACTTT; CDR3 protein: CASSSEGGSYNSPLHF
V gene: TRBV6-9; clone size: .; D gene: .; J gene: TRBJ2-3; CDR3 length: 17; CDR3 DNA: TGTGCCAGCAGTTACGGTCTCTACCCTAAGAGCACAGATACGCAGTATTTT; CDR3 protein: CASSYGLYPKSTDTQYF
V gene: TRBV7-3; clone size: .; D gene: TRBD1; J gene: TRBJ2-2; CDR3 length: 16; CDR3 DNA: TGTGCCAGCAGCCAGGACAGGGGGCAGGTCACCGGGGAGCTGTTTTTT; CDR3 protein: CASSQDRGQVTGELFF
V gene: TRBV12-3/TRBV12-4; clone size: many; D gene: TRBD2; J gene: TRBJ2-7; CDR3 length: 15; CDR3 DNA: TGTGCCAGCAGCTCTAGCGGGGGGTTGCCCTACGAGCAGTACTTC; CDR3 protein: CASSSSGGLPYEQYF
V gene: TRBV7-2; clone size: .; D gene: TRBD1; J gene: TRBJ1-2; CDR3 length: 16; CDR3 DNA: TGTGCCAGCAGCTTTGGAATGGGACAGGATGGGAGTGGCTACACCTTC; CDR3 protein: CASSFGMGQDGSGYTF
V gene: TRBV2; clone size: .; D gene: TRBD1; J gene: TRBJ2-1; CDR3 length: 17; CDR3 DNA: TGTGCCAGCAGTGAAGAGGAAAAGGGGGCGCGGAACAATGAGCAGTTCTTC; CDR3 protein: CASSEEEKGARNNEQFF
V gene: TRBV30; clone size: few; D gene: .; J gene: TRBJ1-2; CDR3 length: 13; CDR3 DNA: TGTGCCAGCAGCTTGCCCACAGGGCACGGCTACACCTTC; CDR3 protein: CASSLPTGHGYTF
V gene: TRBV20-1; clone size: few; D gene: TRBD2; J gene: TRBJ2-5; CDR3 length: 20; CDR3 DNA: TGCAGTGCTAGAGATCTGAGACTAGCGGGAAACCCCGAGGGTCCGGAGACCCAGTACTTC; CDR3 protein: CSARDLRLAGNPEGPETQYF
V gene: TRBV7-2; clone size: .; D gene: .; J gene: TRBJ2-7; CDR3 length: 15; CDR3 DNA: TGCGCCAGCAGCCAAGAAAGGTCGGGCGACTACGAGCAGTACTTC; CDR3 protein: CASSQERSGDYEQYF
V gene: TRBV12-5; clone size: many; D gene: .; J gene: TRBJ1-4; CDR3 length: 16; CDR3 DNA: TGTGCTAGTGGTTTGGGGAGGTACGGGGTGGATGAAAAACTGTTTTTT; CDR3 protein: CASGLGRYGVDEKLFF
V gene: TRBV28; clone size: many; D gene: TRBD1; J gene: TRBJ1-6; CDR3 length: 14; CDR3 DNA: TGTGCCAGCAGTACGGACAGGGGGAATTCACCCCTCCACTTT; CDR3 protein: CASSTDRGNSPLHF
V gene: TRBV30; clone size: .; D gene: TRBD1; J gene: TRBJ2-1; CDR3 length: 14; CDR3 DNA: TGTGCCTGGAGCCCCGACAGGGACTACAATGAGCAGTTCTTC; CDR3 protein: CAWSPDRDYNEQFF
V gene: TRBV2; clone size: many; D gene: .; J gene: TRBJ1-5; CDR3 length: 14; CDR3 DNA: TGTGCCAGCAACTATGGGGGTTTCACTCAGCCCCAGCATTTT; CDR3 protein: CASNYGGFTQPQHF
V gene: TRBV30; clone size: .; D gene: .; J gene: TRBJ2-5; CDR3 length: 14; CDR3 DNA: TGTGCCTGGAGTGTATTTGGGGGGCAAGAGACCCAGTACTTC; CDR3 protein: CAWSVFGGQETQYF
V gene: TRBV24-1; clone size: few; D gene: .; J gene: TRBJ1-1; CDR3 length: 14; CDR3 DNA: TGTGCCACCAGTGATTTTAAGAGGAACACTGAAGCTTTCTTT; CDR3 protein: CATSDFKRNTEAFF